This TCR beta chain was identified during a study of T-cell memory formation after mild COVID-19. TCRdb ran MiXCR on the 5' RACE reads and lists one entry per CDR3 protein. The sample carries 45,000 to 65,000 distinct CDR3 sequences, 9.3% recorded once. Germline V gene lookup returns CDR1 MGHRA and CDR2 YSYEKL. The CDR3 loop spans 20 amino acids. The V and J ends lost 3 bases and 3 bases, in that order; junction bases with no gene match: 18. The sequencing input was PBMCs or a T cell subset sorted from them (not recorded which). The TCR comes from an adult woman who had mild COVID-19 (a few samples of this study predate the infection). Cell type and time point are not known. V and J are TRBV4-1 and TRBJ1-3; 9 positions match TRBD1. In DNA, the CDR3 is TGCGCCAGCAGCCATCTTGATCCGGGACAGGGCCGTTTGGGTGGAAACACCATATATTTT. It is translated as CASSHLDPGQGRLGGNTIYF.